Presented here are 26 T cell receptor beta chains from one specimen sequenced in a study of post-analysis software for immune sequencing data. Study-wide results and caveats: Patients showed TRBV5-6, TRBV5-1 and TRBV20-1 among a handful of TRBV segments more frequent than in controls.

Unique molecular identifiers featured in each of the TCR beta cDNA libraries. TCRdb fed the PCR reads into MiXCR, producing one record per CDR3 protein. The sample includes 350,000 to 450,000 distinct CDR3 sequences, roughly 38% of them seen just once. These receptors' targets are unknown. Sequencing was performed on blood. These receptors were obtained from a girl aged 2-10 years with multiple sclerosis.

The rearrangement uses TRBV20-1 and TRBJ2-5; 9 nucleotides align to TRBD1. Germline V gene data show CDR1 as DFQATT and CDR2 as SNEGSKA (reference sequence). The CDR3 totals 13 residues. Trimming cost V 5 bases and J 3 bases; bases outside gene matches: 4. CDR3 region: CSAGRQGEETQYF. Here the CDR3 DNA reads TGCAGTGCTGGTAGACAGGGGGAAGAGACCCAGTACTTC.

The chain uses TRBV9 and TRBJ1-5, with unresolved D. CDR3 length equals 14 residues. The V gene lost 4 bases and the J gene lost 6 bases, with 14 bases spanning the gap. Looked up from germline, CDR1 is SGDLS and CDR2 is YYNGEE. CDR3 in DNA: TGTGCCAGCAGCAGTTATTCCGACTCTCAGCCCCAGCATTTT. Translation: CASSSYSDSQPQHF.

The chain couples TRBV5-1 to TRBJ2-3; no definite D call. This CDR3 contains 14 residues. Germline V CDR1 and CDR2: SGHRS, YFSETQ. Trimming took 4 bases from V and 4 from J, leaving 13 bases between them. For the CDR3, the DNA is TGCGCCAGCAGCAAGGCCCGTGAGGCAGATACGCAGTATTTT. It yields the protein CASSKAREADTQYF.

This chain uses TRBV7-8 with TRBJ2-1, with TRBD1 identical over 11 bases. The CDR3 is 13 amino acids. Germline assignment: CDR1 SGHVS and CDR2 FQNEAQ. V lost 11 bases to trimming and J lost 9 bases; unmatched junction nucleotides: 9. DNA of the CDR3: TGTGCCGGGCGAGGACAGGGGGCAGGTGAGCAGTTCTTC. It codes for CAGRGQGAGEQFF.

The chain links TRBV29-1 to TRBJ1-2, with a possible D match to TRBD1 (6 bases). Germline assignment: CDR1 SQVTM and CDR2 ANQGSEA. Between the trimmed V and J ends, which lost 0 bases and 7 bases, there was a span of 21 bases. This CDR3 contains 16 residues. This chain's CDR3 is CSVEDKTQDRAFGYTF. In DNA, the CDR3 is TGCAGCGTTGAAGATAAGACACAGGACAGAGCTTTTGGCTACACCTTC. Based on the CDR3 plus reference TRBV29-1 and TRBJ1-2, the full variable domain is SAVISQKPSRDICQRGTSLTIQCQVDSQVTMMFWYRQQPGQSLTLIATANQGSEATYESGFVIDKFPISRPNLTFSTLTVSNMSPEDSSIYLCSVEDKTQDRAFGYTFGSGTRLTVV.

This chain connects TRBV7-3 to TRBJ1-1; TRBD1 matches 8 bases. The CDR3 extends over 14 amino acids. V shed 4 bases and J 6 bases; nucleotides not matched to a gene: 7. Germline loops: CDR1 SGHTA, CDR2 FQGTGA. The CDR3 bases are TGTGCCAGCAGCTCACAGGGGGTGGGCGCTGAAGCTTTCTTT. Amino acid sequence: CASSSQGVGAEAFF.

The chain is built from TRBV20-1 and TRBJ2-3; maybe TRBD2 (6 bases). The CDR3 length is 17 residues. With 4 bases removed from V and 0 bases from J, the gap between germline ends came to 20 bases. CDR1 and CDR2 from the germline V gene are DFQATT and SNEGSKA (reference sequence). The CDR3 sequence is CSAKSPPRGSSTDTQYF. The CDR3 DNA sequence: TGCAGTGCTAAGTCCCCTCCACGGGGGTCTAGCACAGATACGCAGTATTTT.

This clonotype showed up just once. The chain uses TRBV7-9 and TRBJ1-6, with a possible D match to TRBD1 (5 bases). The CDR3 totals 15 residues. V lost 1 base and J 10 bases, leaving 14 bases between the germline ends. Germline assignment: CDR1 SEHNR and CDR2 FQNEAQ (reference sequence). CDR3 sequence: CASSLGRQGLSPLHF. The CDR3 nucleotides are TGTGCCAGCAGCTTAGGCCGGCAGGGACTCTCACCCCTCCACTTT.

The gene calls are TRBV28 and TRBJ2-1; 7 nucleotides line up with TRBD1. The germline gives CDR1 MDHEN, CDR2 SYDVKM. J was trimmed by 9 bases and V by 7 bases; bases with no gene match: 9. The CDR3 sequence is 13 residues long. CDR3 sequence reads: CASNSGQVAEQFF. The CDR3 region has the DNA TGTGCCAGCAATTCAGGACAGGTCGCTGAGCAGTTCTTC.

The chain uses TRBV20-1 and TRBJ2-1; D gene uncertain. Germline V CDR1 and CDR2: DFQATT, SNEGSKA (reference sequence). V was clipped by 0 bases and J by 4 bases, with 7 bases between them. The CDR3 runs to 13 residues. The CDR3 DNA reads TGCAGTGCTAGAGATGCTGGATACAATGAGCAGTTCTTC. Encoded protein: CSARDAGYNEQFF.

As for this clonotype: Germline is not matched at one junction end, which may reflect a read error. This sequence joins TRBV12-3 or TRBV12-4 and TRBJ2-3; TRBD1 might be the D (6 bases). The CDR3 is 14 amino acids. CDR3 bases: TGTGCCAGCCGATCGGGCTTGGGGGCAGATACGCACTATTTT. This sequence encodes CASRSGLGADTHYF.

The V gene is TRBV6-5, the J gene TRBJ2-5; D ambiguous. Germline CDR1 is MNHEY and CDR2 is SVGAGI. CDR3 length: 14 amino acids. Between the trimmed V and J ends, which lost 6 bases and 2 bases, there was a span of 13 bases. CDR3 loop: CASSFHGPQETQYF. For the CDR3, the DNA is TGTGCCAGCAGCTTTCACGGGCCACAAGAGACCCAGTACTTC.

Here the CDR3 reads CATSDSPDKLFF. Written as DNA, the CDR3 is TGTGCCACCAGTGATTCCCCGGATAAACTGTTTTTT. The J gene is TRBJ1-4, the V gene TRBV24-1, with D unclear. CDR1 is KGHDR, CDR2 SFDVKD, per germline. The CDR3 has 12 amino acids. V lost 2 bases, J lost 11 bases, and 8 bases lay in between.

This clonotype was found a few times. The chain carries TRBV27 and TRBJ1-4, with a possible D match to TRBD1 (5 bases). V dropped 6 bases and J dropped 5 bases, with 13 bases sitting between them. The length of the CDR3 is 14 residues. Germline lookup yields CDR1 MNHEY and CDR2 SMNVEV (reference sequence). The CDR3 coding sequence is TGTGCCAGCAGACGGACATTGACGAATGAAAAACTGTTTTTT. The encoded protein is CASRRTLTNEKLFF.

This rearrangement joins TRBV12-3 or TRBV12-4 to TRBJ2-7; D gene ambiguous. The CDR3 has 13 residues. Trimming cost V 0 bases and J 3 bases, with 6 bases left between them. Here the CDR3 DNA reads TGTGCCAGCAGTTTAGCTGCGTTCTACGAGCAGTACTTC. Its protein product is CASSLAAFYEQYF.

This clonotype was counted only a few times. The chain combines TRBV7-6 with TRBJ1-2; D possibly corresponds to TRBD1 (6 bases). There are 14 residues in the CDR3. Trimming stripped 0 bases from V and 6 bases from J, with 11 bases between. Germline CDR1 and CDR2: SGHVS and FNYEAQ. CDR3 sequence (DNA): TGTGCCAGCAGCTTAGCGAACAGGGTGGATGGCTACACCTTC. Its translation: CASSLANRVDGYTF.

V gene TRBV12-3 or TRBV12-4 combines with J gene TRBJ2-7, with 13 bases aligning to TRBD2. The CDR3 totals 15 residues. With 5 bases clipped from V and 4 bases from J, the junction kept 5 bases outside the gene matches. The CDR3 nucleotides read TGTGCCAGCAGTCGGACTAGCGGGAGAGGATACGAGCAGTACTTC. Amino acid sequence: CASSRTSGRGYEQYF.

This clonotype has only a few counts. The rearrangement uses TRBV12-3 or TRBV12-4 and TRBJ2-7; the D gene could be TRBD1 or TRBD2 (5 bases each). V was cut by 6 bases and J by 6 bases, with 21 bases left in between. There are 15 residues in the CDR3. The DNA for the CDR3 is TGTGCCAGCAGCGAGAGGGGAGATGAACCCCCCGAGCAGTACTTC. This codes for CASSERGDEPPEQYF.

The chain recombines TRBV20-1 with TRBJ2-3; D tentatively reads TRBD1 or TRBD2 (5 bases each). V lost 1 base, J lost 0 bases, and 14 bases lay in between. The CDR3 sequence is 16 residues long. Looked up from germline, CDR1 is DFQATT and CDR2 is SNEGSKA (reference sequence). The DNA for the CDR3 is TGCAGTGCTAGAGGGACCGGGACGGTTAGCACAGATACGCAGTATTTT. Translated, it gives CSARGTGTVSTDTQYF.

This sequence joins TRBV18 and TRBJ2-5, with TRBD1 matching over 10 bases. Germline V gene lookup returns CDR1 KGHSH and CDR2 LQKENI. J gave up 4 bases and V 3 bases, and 8 bases lay outside the gene matches. The CDR3 loop spans 16 amino acids. The CDR3 nucleotides are TGTGCCAGCTCACCCATCTGGACAGGGGGGTCAGAGACCCAGTACTTC. It yields the protein CASSPIWTGGSETQYF.

This clonotype was recorded a few times. V gene TRBV20-1 combines with J gene TRBJ2-5; no definite D call. Germline CDR1 DFQATT, CDR2 SNEGSKA (reference sequence). V lost 4 bases to trimming and J lost 1 base, with 7 bases between them. The CDR3 is made up of 12 amino acids. As DNA, the CDR3 is TGCAGTGCTACTGGGCCCCAAGAGACCCAGTACTTC. It encodes CSATGPQETQYF.

This clonotype came up a few times. This chain connects TRBV29-1 to TRBJ1-1; possible D gene TRBD1, 5 bases. Trimming removed 2 bases at V and 10 bases at J, with 17 bases between. Germline V gives CDR1 SQVTM, CDR2 ANQGSEA. The CDR3 spans 13 residues. The CDR3 loop is CSVESGRGGLAFF. CDR3 nucleotides: TGCAGCGTTGAATCTGGAAGGGGAGGTCTAGCTTTCTTT.

Only a few counts were recorded for this clonotype. V is TRBV5-5 and J is TRBJ2-5; 9 bases map to TRBD2. This CDR3 spans 16 amino acids. V dropped 0 bases and J dropped 5; count of bases not matched to a gene: 8. Germline V lookup: CDR1 SGHKS, CDR2 YYEKEE (reference sequence). In DNA, the CDR3 is TGTGCCAGCAGCTTGGCTGCCGGGACTAGCTACGAGACCCAGTACTTC. Its translation is CASSLAAGTSYETQYF.

V and J are TRBV12-3 or TRBV12-4 and TRBJ2-3; tentative D call: TRBD2 (5 bases). The CDR3 length is 13 residues. The V end lost 5 bases, the J end lost 6 bases, and 12 bases lay between the germline ends. CDR3 sequence reads: CASSSSASDTQYF. The CDR3 DNA sequence: TGTGCCAGCAGTAGTAGCGCATCTGATACGCAGTATTTT.

This clonotype turned up a few times. The chain has TRBV9 and TRBJ2-7; D gene unclear. This CDR3 is 15 amino acids long. From germline, CDR1 is SGDLS and CDR2 YYNGEE. Trimming shortened V by 4 bases and J by 3 bases, and 17 bases separated the two germline ends. Here the CDR3 DNA reads TGTGCCAGCAGCAAAAGACAAGAGGCTTACTACGAGCAGTACTTC. It yields the protein CASSKRQEAYYEQYF.

This sequence joins TRBV13 and TRBJ1-1; D call uncertain. There are 16 residues in the CDR3. CDR1 and CDR2 (germline): PRHDT, FYEKMQ (reference sequence). Trimming took 5 bases from V and 7 from J, leaving 23 bases between them. In DNA form, the CDR3 reads TGTGCCAGCAGCCTCCCCGGCCCGTTCAGGACGGTTGAAGCTTTCTTT. Translated: CASSLPGPFRTVEAFF.